This TCR beta chain was observed in a study of shared clonotypes between healthy human individuals. The CDR3 contains 17 residues. V lost 1 base, J lost 5 bases, and 10 bases stayed unmatched. Germline loops: CDR1 LGHNA, CDR2 YSLEER. Clones were read by immunoSEQ multiplex PCR, and TCRdb kept only the in-frame ones, dropping some. The sample shows about 2,100,000 clones, about 92% of them seen only once. The naive CD8 population came from CD45RO-negative cells selected for CCR7, without terminally differentiated effector memory CD45RA+ cells. V usage is TRBV4-3 and J usage is TRBJ2-2; TRBD2 matches at 7 bases. The sequence derives from a man aged 18 to 30 in good health. Some clones in this sample may be carry-over from other donors' samples. Sequencing input: naive CD8+ T cells from PBMCs. The CDR3 sequence is CASSQAAAGDPTGELFF. CDR3 nucleotide sequence: TGCGCCAGCAGCCAAGCTGCTGCGGGAGACCCAACCGGGGAGCTGTTTTTT.